A selection of T cell receptor beta chains follows, all from one sample in a study of CD4+ T cells in melanoma. TCRdb keeps only in-frame clones here, not all; method: immunoSEQ multiplex PCR. This table has about 55,000 clones, 60% to 75% appearing once. Material: tumor tissue. Receptors were obtained from a human donor with melanoma. Both conserved end residues are part of each CDR3.

>TRBV6-1
CASSEELGSYGYTF
>TRBV30
CAWRGGGEREAFF
>TRBV19
CASGVTEAFF
>TRBV6-1
CASSQDRSTDTQYF
>TRBV5-5
CASSFSLQGDSLRNQPQHF
>TRBV7-9
CASSTNRDSYGYTF
>TRBV4-1
CASSLEFGKFQPQHF
>TRBV5-1
CASSPGTGAYEQYF
>TRBV6-5
CASSSGDSRPVKAFF
>TRBV29-1
CSARGSGNTIYF
>TRBV2
CASSEEGYQETQYF
>TRBV28
CASQENTEAFF
>TRBV11-2
CASSFGQGSYEQYF
>TRBV30
CAWRDSPNSGNTIYF
>TRBV4-1
CASSQVGTGAFQPQHF
>TRBV5-6
CASSLAGLQETQYF
>TRBV27
CATKSSGLAGARQYF
>TRBV5-4
CASSFSRGNTEAFF
>TRBV7-8
CASSLMGAVHEQFF
>TRBV28
CASSLGAGLNLNEKLFF
>TRBV13
CASSPLGLAGLIGDTQYF
>TRBV5-1
CASLAGTEAFF
>TRBV5-1
CASSWEGELYTEAFF
>TRBV18
CASSPTQSSQSNQPQHF
>TRBV27
CASGTGVSEQYF
>TRBV28
CASSGSAGDTGELFF
>TRBV11-2
CASSSRRQDEEQFF
>TRBV4-3
CASSPDGTGGGETQYF
>TRBV7-8
CASSLVGTGRLDYGYTF
>TRBV10-3
CAISYGVSNEQFF
>TRBV6-5
CASSYSGTGGTEAFF
>TRBV6-1
CASRRQTSEAFF
>TRBV16
CASSQTGTSNQPQHF
>TRBV19
CASSIKNRGYYEQYF
>TRBV28
CASRGAALNNQPQHF
>TRBV7-9
CASSLAGGYNEQFF
>TRBV18
CASSTSGGRTSTDTQYF
>TRBV6-5
CASSRVGSWETQYF
>TRBV7-9
CASSSYKNTGELFF
>TRBV18
CASSPSSFQETQYF
>TRBV19
CAVASDGNHYGYTF
>TRBV15
CATSSIWTGGYEQFF
>TRBV7-9
CASSYRESYEQYF
>TRBV4-2
CASSPGQGSVYGYTF
>TRBV6-5
CASSYGQGQAYEQYF
>TRBV6-5
CASTEWGSSGNTIYF
>TRBV4-1
CASSHVRRGLGEQYF
>TRBV19
CASSTQTTRREAEQYF
>TRBV7-9
CASSLGTGSGYTF
>TRBV2
CASSERRGPYSNQPQHF
>TRBV29-1
CSVSPGHLGETQYF